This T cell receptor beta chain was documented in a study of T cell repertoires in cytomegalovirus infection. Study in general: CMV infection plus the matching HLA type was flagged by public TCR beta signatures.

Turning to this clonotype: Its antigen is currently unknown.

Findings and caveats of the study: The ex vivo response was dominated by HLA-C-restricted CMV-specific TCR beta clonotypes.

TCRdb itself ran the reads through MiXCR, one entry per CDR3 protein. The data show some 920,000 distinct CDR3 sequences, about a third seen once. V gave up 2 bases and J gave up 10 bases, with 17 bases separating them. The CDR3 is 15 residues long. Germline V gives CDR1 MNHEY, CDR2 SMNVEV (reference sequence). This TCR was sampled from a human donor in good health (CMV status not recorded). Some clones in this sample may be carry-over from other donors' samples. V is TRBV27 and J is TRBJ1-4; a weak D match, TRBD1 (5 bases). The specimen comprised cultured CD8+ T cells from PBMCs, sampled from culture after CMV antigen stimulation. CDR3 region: CASSLIGAPAGKLFF. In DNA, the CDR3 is TGTGCCAGCAGTTTAATTGGGGCGCCGGCTGGAAAACTGTTTTTT.